This T cell receptor beta chain was documented in a study of regulatory T cells in long-lasting Graves disease. Germline CDR1 is ENHRY and CDR2 is SYGVKD. CDR3 size: 12 residues. J lost 7 bases, V lost 10 bases, and 6 bases had no gene match. General study points: Only peripheral blood was studied, not thyroid tissue. Patients with persistent Graves' had lower TCR diversity than newly diagnosed patients. It was in persistent disease that TRBV28, TRBJ1-2 and TRBJ2-5 were favored. Possibly, too few samples lowered accuracy.

Time point denoted: persistent/refractory GD, antithyroid drugs over 5 years with positive TRAb. After RNA was extracted from PBMCs, the TCR library was made from it. Relying on iRepertoire HTBI primers and Arm-PCR of CDR3 regions, the team built TCR beta libraries. Using its own MiXCR run on the multiplex PCR reads, TCRdb lists one record per CDR3 protein. The data contain about 470,000 distinct CDR3 sequences, 20% to 25% of them seen just once; the ten biggest clones take up roughly 7.1%. This clonotype was seen repeatedly, ten times or more. Its antigen is not known. The chain combines TRBV10-3 with TRBJ1-4; 7 nucleotides match TRBD1. Specimen: peripheral blood mononuclear cells (PBMCs), collected when the disease was refractory, from a patient treated with antithyroid drugs. The receptor was isolated from a female donor with Graves disease. The CDR3: CATRGQGEKLFF. The CDR3 DNA reads as TGTGCCACAAGGGGGCAGGGTGAAAAACTGTTTTTT.